One T cell receptor beta chain is described in this entry. It has no known antigen specificity. No much larger clone exists at a distance of one base, and base qualities are not known. This sample was included in a study of pediatric ulcerative colitis (dated by TCRdb to about 2019). About the investigation overall: From under ten newly diagnosed, treatment-naive pediatric ulcerative colitis patients and four non-IBD control children, paired blood and rectal samples were collected. Results the study describes overall, beyond this receptor: The healthy control group was small, with only four individuals. Clonal overlap between a subject's own blood and rectum was significantly greater in ulcerative colitis patients than in controls, which suggests more T cell trafficking to inflamed tissue. Repertoires were derived from total lymphocyte DNA, so rare subsets such as regulatory T cells may have patterns not reflected. Features of the rectal repertoire distinguished controls, mild-moderate colitis patients and acute severe colitis patients, and in acute severe colitis, rectal diversity was reduced because of clonal expansions. Blood-derived T cells may have been included in the rectal pinch biopsies, particularly in patients with overt colitis. For technical reasons, the blood samples of a couple of patients yielded substantially fewer templates, so those samples were excluded from the blood-rectal overlap analysis. A couple of rectal CDR3 clonotypes were found in every ulcerative colitis patient but in no control.

During colonoscopy, one to two pinch biopsies were obtained from the rectum for research. In controls, colonoscopy was performed for suspected IBD, macroscopically and histologically normal endoscopy was observed, and no IBD diagnosis was made within the following year. Before DNA was isolated, the rectal biopsies underwent proteinase K digestion. The Wizard kit (Promega) was used to extract genomic DNA from blood and intestinal samples. Rearranged CDR3 beta regions were amplified from genomic DNA with multiplex V and J primers using the immunoSEQ TRB Survey service. To keep depth equal across samples, survey-level sequencing depth of up to 500,000 reads per sample was applied. Libraries were purified and pooled, and sequencing was performed on Illumina technology. For the original study's pipeline: Productive clonality, sample overlap, pairwise scatters, CDR3 beta length, V/D/J gene usage and productiveness were assessed with immunoSEQ online tools. Calculated diversity was defined as the number of unique rearrangements divided by total templates, multiplied by 100, and Shannon and Simpson indices were computed as well. For principal component analysis, Z-score normalized data were analyzed with the R prcomp function and the ggbiplot package. Blood-rectal clonal overlap within each subject was quantified with Morisita's index. TCRdb obtained this table from immuneACCESS and retained in-frame rearrangements with V and J assigned. These tables miss some clones; where compared with another copy, unresolved V genes account for less than half of the shortfall, and the remainder is unexplained. From that table come the V and J calls and clone size; the DNA was used to work out D and trimming. Counted in this sample were around 10,000 clones; roughly four fifths of them appeared once. Of the sample, about 4.3% falls within the top ten clones.

The germline V gene sets CDR1 to MDHEN and CDR2 to SYDVKM. V loses 8 bases of germline sequence and J loses 1 base, and the interval between the two ends is 14 bases. The CDR3 has 15 amino acids, counting the end cysteine and phenylalanine. The sequence is cut down to CDR3 DNA, 45 bases in frame from base 1. The TCR was taken from a girl between 5 and 17 years old who was a control in a study of pediatric ulcerative colitis. This chain joins TRBV28 to TRBJ2-2, and possibly TRBD2, on 5 matching bases. The sequencing input was gut tissue. This receptor has the CDR3 CASRGPGKNTGELFF. The DNA sequence follows: TGTGCCAGCCGCGGGCCGGGAAAGAACACCGGGGAGCTGTTTTTT. The full variable domain, with segments outside the CDR3 supplied by the reference TRBV28 and TRBJ2-2 proteins, appears as DVKVTQSSRYLVKRTGEKVFLECVQDMDHENMFWYRQDPGLGLRLIYFSYDVKMKEKGDIPEGYSVSREKKERFSLILESASTNQTSMYLCASRGPGKNTGELFFGEGSRLTVL.